These T cell receptor beta chains were read from a single sample in a study of shared clonotypes between healthy human individuals. The data were produced by immunoSEQ multiplex PCR, yet TCRdb's version contains in-frame clones alone and is incomplete. The sample carries approximately 500,000 clones, approximately 81% recorded once. The specimen sequenced was PBMCs. All receptors come from a woman aged 40 to 49 in good health. Some clones in this sample may be carry-over from other donors' samples. CDR3s leave out the opening cysteine and the closing phenylalanine or tryptophan. The order of the fields is CDR3 length, V gene, CDR3 protein.

cdr3_length: 11; v_call: TRBV28; cdr3_aa: ASSRGPNYGYT
cdr3_length: 11; v_call: TRBV11-2; cdr3_aa: ASSLGSGTEAF
cdr3_length: 11; v_call: TRBV6-1; cdr3_aa: ASIWTRTTEAF
cdr3_length: 11; v_call: TRBV7-8; cdr3_aa: ASSLGQHYEQY
cdr3_length: 15; v_call: TRBV7-6; cdr3_aa: ASSPEVSLVSSYEQY
cdr3_length: 14; v_call: TRBV7-7; cdr3_aa: ASSPGLAGATDTQY
cdr3_length: 13; v_call: TRBV19; cdr3_aa: ASSPSVRTNEKLF
cdr3_length: 13; v_call: TRBV14; cdr3_aa: ASSRVRTGANVLT
cdr3_length: 14; v_call: TRBV25-1; cdr3_aa: ASSPSGSRSRGEQY
cdr3_length: 13; v_call: TRBV10-3; cdr3_aa: AISVTGTGVHEQY
cdr3_length: 12; v_call: TRBV6-1; cdr3_aa: ASSATGPYNEQF
cdr3_length: 13; v_call: TRBV2; cdr3_aa: AGGEGLASQETQY
cdr3_length: 11; v_call: TRBV6-6; cdr3_aa: ASSRGADYEQY
cdr3_length: 10; v_call: TRBV15; cdr3_aa: ATSRVGNEQF
cdr3_length: 11; v_call: TRBV19; cdr3_aa: ASSRRTDHTQY
cdr3_length: 13; v_call: TRBV30; cdr3_aa: AWSAGVNGANVLT
cdr3_length: 15; v_call: TRBV7-8; cdr3_aa: ASSLHSASGSSYEQY
cdr3_length: 13; v_call: TRBV18; cdr3_aa: ASSPGQGVIGELF
cdr3_length: 13; v_call: TRBV28; cdr3_aa: ASKGAGGNGNTIY
cdr3_length: 14; v_call: TRBV10-3; cdr3_aa: AISEPGTTTNYGYT
cdr3_length: 12; v_call: TRBV5-6; cdr3_aa: ASSFMEEGYGYT